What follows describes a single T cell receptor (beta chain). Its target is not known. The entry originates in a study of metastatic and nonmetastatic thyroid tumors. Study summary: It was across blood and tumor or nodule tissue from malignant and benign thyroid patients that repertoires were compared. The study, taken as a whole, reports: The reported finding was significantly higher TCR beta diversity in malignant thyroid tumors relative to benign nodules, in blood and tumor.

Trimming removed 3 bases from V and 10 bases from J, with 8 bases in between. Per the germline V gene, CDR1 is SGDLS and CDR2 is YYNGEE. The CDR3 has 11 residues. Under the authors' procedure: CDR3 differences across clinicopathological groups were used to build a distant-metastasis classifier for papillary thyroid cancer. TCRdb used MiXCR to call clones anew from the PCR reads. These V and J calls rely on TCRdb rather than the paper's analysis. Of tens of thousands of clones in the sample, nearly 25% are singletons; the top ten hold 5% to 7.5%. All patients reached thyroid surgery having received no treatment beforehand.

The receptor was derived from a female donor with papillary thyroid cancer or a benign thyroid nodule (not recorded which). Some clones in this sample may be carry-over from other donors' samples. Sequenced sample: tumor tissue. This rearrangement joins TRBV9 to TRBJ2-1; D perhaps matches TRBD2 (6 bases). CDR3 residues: CASSATSEQFF. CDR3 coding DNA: TGTGCCAGCAGCGCCACTAGCGAGCAGTTCTTC.